These 20 T cell receptor beta chains originate from one sample sequenced in a study of PD-L1 blockade in urothelial cancer. Indicated time point: peripheral blood 6 weeks after treatment start. Data came from immunoSEQ multiplex PCR; TCRdb stores just in-frame clones and leaves some out. This repertoire shows 40,000 to 60,000 clones, roughly 80% found once; its top ten account for around 9.1%. The specimen comprised PBMCs, sampled around atezolizumab (anti-PD-L1) treatment. These receptors were obtained from a man between 70 and 80 years old with urothelial cancer.

The V gene is TRBV30, the J gene TRBJ1-4, with 8 bases aligning to TRBD1. Per germline, CDR1 GTSNPN and CDR2 SVGIG (reference sequence). This CDR3 has 17 residues. V lost 0 bases, J lost 0 bases, and 6 bases stayed unmatched. CDR3 in amino acids: CAWSVLWTGPTNEKLFF. The CDR3 coding sequence is TGTGCCTGGAGTGTACTCTGGACAGGGCCAACTAATGAAAAACTGTTTTTT.

This chain links TRBV5-1 with TRBJ2-3, with TRBD2 identical over 11 bases. This CDR3 is built from 17 residues. V lost 5 bases, J lost 7 bases, and 15 bases stayed unmatched. Per the germline V gene, CDR1 is SGHRS and CDR2 is YFSETQ. CDR3: CASRLSITSGSRNTQYF. Here the CDR3 DNA reads TGCGCCAGCAGACTATCAATTACTAGCGGGAGCAGAAATACGCAGTATTTT.

The chain recombines TRBV10-3 with TRBJ2-1; 10 nucleotides line up with TRBD2. V lost 6 bases to trimming and J lost 8 bases; unmatched junction nucleotides: 10. Germline V gene lookup returns CDR1 ENHRY and CDR2 SYGVKD. This CDR3 region has 15 residues. DNA for the CDR3: TGTGCCATCAGAAGCGCTAGCGGGAGTGGCTATGAGCAGTTCTTC. Translated: CAIRSASGSGYEQFF.

This chain uses TRBV19 with TRBJ1-5; the D gene is possibly TRBD1 (5 bases). The germline CDR1 and CDR2 sequences are LNHDA and SQIVND (reference sequence). The CDR3 extends over 13 amino acids. V lost 4 bases, J lost 11 bases, and 15 bases lay in between. The CDR3: CASSTSRQQTQHF. In DNA, the CDR3 is TGTGCCAGTAGTACCTCGAGACAGCAGACCCAGCATTTT. The variable domain in full, completed from reference TRBV19 and TRBJ1-5, reads DGGITQSPKYLFRKEGQNVTLSCEQNLNHDAMYWYRQDPGQGLRLIYYSQIVNDFQKGDIAEGYSVSREKKESFPLTVTSAQKNPTAFYLCASSTSRQQTQHFGDGTRLSIL.

V gene TRBV6-7 combines with J gene TRBJ2-1, with D possibly matching TRBD2 (7 bases). TRBV6-7 is an ORF for which the function is uncertain. Trimming cost V 0 bases and J 8 bases, with 29 bases left between them. The length of the CDR3 is 20 residues. In DNA, the CDR3 is TGTGCCAGCAGTTACTCGACTGGGGGGGGACCCGTAGGAGGGGGGGATGAGCAGTTCTTC. It specifies CASSYSTGGGPVGGGDEQFF.

The DNA of the CDR3 is TGCGCCAGCAGCTTGGAACAGGGAAAAAAGGCAGATACGCAGTATTTT. As protein: CASSLEQGKKADTQYF. V usage is TRBV5-1 and J usage is TRBJ2-3; possible D gene TRBD1, 6 bases. The CDR3 extends over 16 amino acids. The ends were cut back, 0 bases at V and 4 bases at J, with 15 bases in the middle. Per the germline V gene, CDR1 is SGHRS and CDR2 is YFSETQ. The variable domain in full, completed from reference TRBV5-1 and TRBJ2-3, reads KAGVTQTPRYLIKTRGQQVTLSCSPISGHRSVSWYQQTPGQGLQFLFEYFSETQRNKGNFPGRFSGRQFSNSRSEMNVSTLELGDSALYLCASSLEQGKKADTQYFGPGTRLTVL.

The V and J genes are TRBV5-1 and TRBJ1-5; 7 bases align to TRBD1. The V segment lost 3 bases and the J segment 2 bases; nucleotides outside the gene matches: 2. From germline, CDR1 is SGHRS and CDR2 YFSETQ. The length of the CDR3 is 14 residues. CDR3 in amino acids: CASSSGQGNQPQHF. As DNA, the CDR3 is TGCGCCAGCAGCTCCGGACAGGGCAATCAGCCCCAGCATTTT.

This clone occurred a few times. The V and J genes are TRBV5-4 and TRBJ2-1; TRBD2 is a possible D gene (6 bases). From germline, CDR1 is SGHNT and CDR2 YYREEE (reference sequence). V was cut by 5 bases and J by 9 bases, with 15 bases left in between. The CDR3 runs 13 residues. Here the CDR3 reads CASRRTAGSEQFF. Written as DNA, the CDR3 is TGTGCCAGCAGGCGGACCGCGGGAAGTGAGCAGTTCTTC.

This clone was counted once. J is TRBJ2-7 and V is TRBV5-1; the match to TRBD2 covers 7 bases. This CDR3 contains 16 residues. The germline CDR1 and CDR2 sequences are SGHRS and YFSETQ. With 2 bases clipped from V and 0 bases from J, the junction kept 8 bases outside the gene matches. The CDR3 region is CASSLGTTSISYEQYF. CDR3 nucleotides: TGCGCCAGCAGCTTAGGTACGACTAGCATCTCCTACGAGCAGTACTTC.

This clone was observed once. V and J are TRBV5-4 and TRBJ2-7; 9 bases fit TRBD1. The CDR3 is 15 residues long. After removal of 2 bases from V and 1 base from J, the junction contained 4 bases not matched to a gene. Germline CDR1 reads SGHNT; CDR2 reads YYREEE (reference sequence). Written as DNA, the CDR3 is TGTGCCAGCAGCTTAGCCGGGACAGGGTCCTACGAGCAGTACTTC. Encoded protein: CASSLAGTGSYEQYF. Combining the CDR3 with reference TRBV5-4 and TRBJ2-7 gives the whole variable domain ETGVTQSPTHLIKTRGQQVTLRCSSQSGHNTVSWYQQALGQGPQFIFQYYREEENGRGNFPPRFSGLQFPNYSSELNVNALELDDSALYLCASSLAGTGSYEQYFGPGTRLTVT.

The chain employs TRBV6-1 and TRBJ1-1, with D possibly matching TRBD1 (5 bases). The CDR3 runs 14 residues. CDR1 and CDR2 from the germline V gene are MNHNS and SASEGT. The V gene lost 1 base and the J gene lost 1 base, with 7 bases spanning the gap. For the CDR3, the DNA is TGTGCCAGCAGTGAAGTCGACAGGAACACTGAAGCTTTCTTT. It yields the protein CASSEVDRNTEAFF.

This sequence joins TRBV11-3 and TRBJ2-7; D possibly corresponds to TRBD2 (6 bases). CDR1 is SGHNT, CDR2 YENEEA, per germline. Trimming stripped 4 bases from V and 7 bases from J, with 14 bases between. There are 13 residues in the CDR3. This CDR3 is CASSSTSLGEQYF. For the CDR3, the DNA is TGTGCCAGCAGCTCGACTAGTTTAGGGGAGCAGTACTTC.

Only a few counts were recorded for this clone. The rearrangement uses TRBV2 and TRBJ2-4, with 9 bases lining up with TRBD2. CDR1 SNHLY and CDR2 FYNNEI come from the germline V gene. The CDR3 length is 14 residues. The V gene end was trimmed by 1 base and the J gene end by 6 bases; junction bases not matched to a gene: 1. Here the CDR3 DNA reads TGTGCCAGCAGTGAAGGCGGGAGGGGAAACATTCAGTACTTC. Protein sequence: CASSEGGRGNIQYF.

The genes are TRBV5-8 and TRBJ2-5, with 9 nucleotides matching TRBD1. The CDR3 is made up of 15 amino acids. Germline loops: CDR1 SGHTS, CDR2 YDEGEE. J lost 1 base, V lost 8 bases, and 9 bases had no gene match. CDR3 DNA: TGTGCCAGTAGGACAGGGGACCCCCGCCAAGAGACCCAGTACTTC. Translation: CASRTGDPRQETQYF.

The chain carries TRBV4-2 and TRBJ2-2, with 10 bases that match TRBD2. The CDR3 has 16 amino acids. In germline, CDR1 is LGHNA, CDR2 YNFKEQ. Trimming removed 4 bases from V and 2 bases from J; junction bases left unmatched: 4. The CDR3 reads CASSLGTSDNTGELFF. The CDR3 nucleotides read TGTGCCAGCAGCCTCGGGACTAGCGATAACACCGGGGAGCTGTTTTTT.

V gene TRBV5-1 combines with J gene TRBJ2-3; tentative D call: TRBD1 (5 bases). CDR1 is SGHRS and CDR2 is YFSETQ in the germline V gene. Trimming cost V 0 bases and J 4 bases, with 9 bases left between them. The CDR3 runs to 14 residues. CDR3 region: CASSLGSGSDTQYF. CDR3 sequence (DNA): TGCGCCAGCAGCTTGGGATCAGGGTCAGATACGCAGTATTTT.

In DNA, the CDR3 is TGTGCCAGCAGTTTAGGGGGGAAAGGGTTGATCAGTGGCTACACCTTC. Its translation is CASSLGGKGLISGYTF. The J gene is TRBJ1-2, the V gene TRBV28; maybe TRBD1 (5 bases). The germline V gene has CDR1 MDHEN and CDR2 SYDVKM. There are 16 residues in the CDR3. V lost 2 bases and J 7 bases, leaving 20 bases between the germline ends.

The V and J genes are TRBV6-5 and TRBJ1-4; D unresolved. The germline V and J ends were trimmed by 2 bases and 7 bases, with 11 bases remaining between them. Germline V gives CDR1 MNHEY, CDR2 SVGAGI. The CDR3 contains 14 residues. This chain's CDR3 is CASSYKPGSEKLFF. As DNA, the CDR3 is TGTGCCAGCAGTTACAAGCCTGGGAGTGAAAAACTGTTTTTT.

This clone was detected only once. The chain uses TRBV18 and TRBJ1-2; D is unclear. This CDR3 has 17 amino acids. V was trimmed by 4 bases and J by 0 bases, leaving 18 bases between them. CDR1 and CDR2 (germline): KGHSH, LQKENI. The DNA of the CDR3 is TGTGCCAGCTCACGGGTTCCGGGAAACTACGCTAACTATGGCTACACCTTC. It yields the protein CASSRVPGNYANYGYTF. Filled out from reference TRBV18 and TRBJ1-2, the complete variable domain reads NAGVMQNPRHLVRRRGQEARLRCSPMKGHSHVYWYRQLPEEGLKFMVYLQKENIIDESGMPKERFSAEFPKEGPSILRIQQVVRGDSAAYFCASSRVPGNYANYGYTFGSGTRLTVV.

The chain joins TRBV5-1 to TRBJ2-5; TRBD2 matches at 8 bases. V gave up 4 bases and J gave up 4 bases; unmatched junction bases: 6. The germline gives CDR1 SGHRS, CDR2 YFSETQ. The CDR3 has 14 amino acids. The CDR3 here is CASSTGTSPETQYF. CDR3 nucleotides: TGCGCCAGCAGCACCGGGACTAGTCCAGAGACCCAGTACTTC.